This T cell receptor (beta chain) was sequenced in a study of beta chain features in type 1 diabetes. In the case of this clone: What it binds is unknown.

CD4+ cells of the naive, central memory, regulatory and stem cell-like memory types were sorted via CD45RO/CCR7/CD25/CD127/CD95/CD27. Purities in excess of 95% were seen in all sorted populations. Notes on the study in general: In all four CD4+ subsets, TCRB CDR3 length was significantly, moderately reduced in type 1 diabetes. There was no resolution here of whether HLA type influences TCRB rearrangement. Naive, central memory and Treg TCRB repertoires appeared more alike in patients than in healthy donors.

Sequenced material consisted of expressed TCRB transcripts (all of the isolated RNA was reverse transcribed). The method was immunoSEQ multiplex PCR; TCRdb's version includes in-frame clones alone and lacks a portion of them. The data contain roughly 730,000 clones, 13% of them singletons. Sequences were obtained from naive CD4+ T cells from blood. This receptor was identified in a man aged 18 to 30 with type 1 diabetes.

The CDR3 reads CASSSGGYGEQFF. CDR3 nucleotide sequence: TGTGCCAGCAGCTCGGGGGGGTACGGCGAGCAGTTCTTC. The V and J genes are TRBV11-2 and TRBJ2-1, with 8 positions matching TRBD2. V lost 4 bases, J lost 10 bases, and 6 bases stayed unmatched. The CDR3 runs 13 residues. The germline V gene has CDR1 SGHAT and CDR2 FQNNGV.